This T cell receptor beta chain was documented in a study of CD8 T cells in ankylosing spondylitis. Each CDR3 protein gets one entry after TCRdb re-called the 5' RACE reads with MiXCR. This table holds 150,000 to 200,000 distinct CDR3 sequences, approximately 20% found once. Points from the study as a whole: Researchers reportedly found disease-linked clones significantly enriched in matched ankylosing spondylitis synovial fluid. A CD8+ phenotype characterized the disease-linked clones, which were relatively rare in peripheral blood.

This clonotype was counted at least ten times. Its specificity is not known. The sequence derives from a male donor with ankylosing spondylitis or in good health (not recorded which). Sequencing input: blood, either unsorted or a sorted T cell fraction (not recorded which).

The CDR3 protein is CSAESGTAGLAFF. The DNA of the CDR3 is TGCAGTGCTGAATCCGGGACCGCCGGTCTAGCTTTCTTT. This rearrangement joins TRBV20-1 to TRBJ1-1; perhaps TRBD1 as D (5 bases). CDR3 length: 13 amino acids. Germline V lookup: CDR1 DFQATT, CDR2 SNEGSKA (reference sequence). The V end was cut by 5 bases, the J end by 10 bases, with 20 bases between.